This T cell receptor beta chain was recovered during a study of T cell changes during pregnancy in multiple sclerosis. The CDR3 has 15 amino acids. V was pared by 3 bases and J by 6 bases, with 4 bases of the junction left unmatched. CDR1 and CDR2 (germline): LNHDA, SQIVND (reference sequence). The assay was immunoSEQ multiplex PCR, and TCRdb's table has in-frame clones only and misses some. The repertoire consists of around 97,000 clones, with 85% to 95% occurring once and the leading ten covering more than 0.85%. The V call is TRBV19, the J call TRBJ1-5; TRBD1 matches at 11 bases. The clonotype originates from a female donor with multiple sclerosis, enrolled in a pregnancy study. This sample comprised peripheral blood, obtained after pregnancy. The CDR3 loop reads CASSIGTGGGQPQHF. The CDR3 DNA follows: TGTGCCAGTAGTATCGGGACAGGGGGGGGTCAGCCCCAGCATTTT.